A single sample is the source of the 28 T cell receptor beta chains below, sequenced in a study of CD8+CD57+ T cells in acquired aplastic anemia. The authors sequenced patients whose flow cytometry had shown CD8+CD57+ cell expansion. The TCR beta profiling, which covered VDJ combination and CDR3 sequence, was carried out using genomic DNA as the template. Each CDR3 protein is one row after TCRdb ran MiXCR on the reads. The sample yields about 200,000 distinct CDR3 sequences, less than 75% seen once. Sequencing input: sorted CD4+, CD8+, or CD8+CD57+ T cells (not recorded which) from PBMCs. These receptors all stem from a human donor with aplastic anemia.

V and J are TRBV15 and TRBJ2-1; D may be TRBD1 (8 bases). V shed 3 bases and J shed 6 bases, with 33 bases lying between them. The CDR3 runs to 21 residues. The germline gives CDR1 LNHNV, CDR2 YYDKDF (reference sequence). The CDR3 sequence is CATSSPRDRGLSRGVVNEQFF. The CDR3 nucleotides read TGTGCCACCAGCAGCCCTAGAGACAGGGGCCTCTCACGGGGGGTTGTCAATGAGCAGTTCTTC.

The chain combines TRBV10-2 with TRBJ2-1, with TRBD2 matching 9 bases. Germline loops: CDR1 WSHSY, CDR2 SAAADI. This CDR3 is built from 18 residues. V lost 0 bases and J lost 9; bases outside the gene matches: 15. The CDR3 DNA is TGCGCCAGCAGTGAGTCTCCTAGGGCTAGCGGGAAGGGTTGTGAGCAGTTCTTC. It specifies CASSESPRASGKGCEQFF.

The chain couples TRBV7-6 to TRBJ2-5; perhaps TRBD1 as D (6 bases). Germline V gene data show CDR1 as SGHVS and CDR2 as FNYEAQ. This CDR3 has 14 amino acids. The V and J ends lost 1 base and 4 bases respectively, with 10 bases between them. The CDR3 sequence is CASSLGLGAETQYF. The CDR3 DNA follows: TGTGCCAGCAGCTTAGGTCTGGGGGCAGAGACCCAGTACTTC.

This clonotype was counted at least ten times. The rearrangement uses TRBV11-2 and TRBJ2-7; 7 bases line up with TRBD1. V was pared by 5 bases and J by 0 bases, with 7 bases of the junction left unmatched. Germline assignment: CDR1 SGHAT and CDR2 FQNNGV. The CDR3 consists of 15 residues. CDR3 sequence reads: CASSQTGLLSYEQYF. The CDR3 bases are TGTGCCAGCAGCCAGACAGGGCTACTCTCCTACGAGCAGTACTTC.

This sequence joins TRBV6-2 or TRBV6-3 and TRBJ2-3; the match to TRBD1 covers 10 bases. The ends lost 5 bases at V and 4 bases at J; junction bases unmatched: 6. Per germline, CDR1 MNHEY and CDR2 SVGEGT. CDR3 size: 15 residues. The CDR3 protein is CASSEVTGGADTQYF. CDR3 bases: TGTGCCAGCAGTGAGGTGACAGGGGGCGCAGATACGCAGTATTTT.

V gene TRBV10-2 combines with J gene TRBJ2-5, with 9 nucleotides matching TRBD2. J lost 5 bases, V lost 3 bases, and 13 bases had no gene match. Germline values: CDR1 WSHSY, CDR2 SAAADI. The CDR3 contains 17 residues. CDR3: CASSDFWASGMGETQYF. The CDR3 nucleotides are TGCGCCAGCAGTGACTTCTGGGCTAGCGGGATGGGTGAGACCCAGTACTTC.

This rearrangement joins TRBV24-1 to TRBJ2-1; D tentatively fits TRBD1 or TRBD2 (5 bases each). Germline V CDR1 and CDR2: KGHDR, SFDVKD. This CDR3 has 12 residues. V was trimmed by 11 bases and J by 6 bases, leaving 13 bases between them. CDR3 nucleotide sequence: TGTGCCAGCACCTCAGGGACCAATGAGCAGTTCTTC. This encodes CASTSGTNEQFF.

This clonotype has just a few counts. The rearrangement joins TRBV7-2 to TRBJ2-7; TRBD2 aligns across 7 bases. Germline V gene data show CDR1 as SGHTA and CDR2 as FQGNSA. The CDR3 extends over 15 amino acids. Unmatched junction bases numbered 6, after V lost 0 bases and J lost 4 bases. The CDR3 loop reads CASSLAAGAPYEQYF. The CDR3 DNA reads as TGTGCCAGCAGCTTAGCTGCGGGAGCACCATACGAGCAGTACTTC.

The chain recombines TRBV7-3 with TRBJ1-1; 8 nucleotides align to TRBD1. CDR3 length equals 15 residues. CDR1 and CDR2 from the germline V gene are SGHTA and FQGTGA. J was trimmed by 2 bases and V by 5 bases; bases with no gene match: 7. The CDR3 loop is CASSPVQGANTEAFF. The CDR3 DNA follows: TGTGCCAGCAGCCCGGTTCAGGGGGCAAACACTGAAGCTTTCTTT.

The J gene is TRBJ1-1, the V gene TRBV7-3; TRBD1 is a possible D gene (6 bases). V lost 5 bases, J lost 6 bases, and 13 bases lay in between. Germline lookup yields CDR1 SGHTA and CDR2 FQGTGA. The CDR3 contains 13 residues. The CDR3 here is CASSPGQMAEAFF. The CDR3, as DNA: TGTGCCAGCAGCCCTGGACAGATGGCTGAAGCTTTCTTT.

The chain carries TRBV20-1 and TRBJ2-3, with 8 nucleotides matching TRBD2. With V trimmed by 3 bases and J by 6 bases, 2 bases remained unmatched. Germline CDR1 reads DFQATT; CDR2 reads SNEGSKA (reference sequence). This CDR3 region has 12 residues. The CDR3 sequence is CSASGGEDTQYF. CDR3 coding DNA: TGCAGTGCTAGCGGGGGGGAGGATACGCAGTATTTT.

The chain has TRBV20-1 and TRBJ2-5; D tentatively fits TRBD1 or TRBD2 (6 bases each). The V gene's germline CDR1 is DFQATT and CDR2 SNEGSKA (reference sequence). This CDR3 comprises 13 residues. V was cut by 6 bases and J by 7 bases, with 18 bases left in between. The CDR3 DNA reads TGCAGTGCAAAAAGGGGGGCTGAAGGGACCCAGTACTTC. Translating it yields CSAKRGAEGTQYF.

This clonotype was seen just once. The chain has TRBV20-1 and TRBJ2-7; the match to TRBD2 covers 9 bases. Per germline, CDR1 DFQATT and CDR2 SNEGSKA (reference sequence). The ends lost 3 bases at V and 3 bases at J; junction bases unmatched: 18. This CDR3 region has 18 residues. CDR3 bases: TGCAGTGCTAGTGCCTTTAGCGGGGGAGAACCTATTGTCTACGAGCAGTACTTC. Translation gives CSASAFSGGEPIVYEQYF.

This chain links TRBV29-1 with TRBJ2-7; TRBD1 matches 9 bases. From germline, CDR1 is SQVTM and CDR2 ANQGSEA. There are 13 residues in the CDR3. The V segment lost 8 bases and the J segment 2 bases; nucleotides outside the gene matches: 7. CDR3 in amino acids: CSTRRTGAYEQYF. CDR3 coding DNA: TGCAGCACACGACGGACAGGGGCCTACGAGCAGTACTTC.

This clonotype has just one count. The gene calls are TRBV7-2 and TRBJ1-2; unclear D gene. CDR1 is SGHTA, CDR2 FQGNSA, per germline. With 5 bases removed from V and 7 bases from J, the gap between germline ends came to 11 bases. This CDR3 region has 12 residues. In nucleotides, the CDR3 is TGTGCCAGCAGCCTTCAGGAGGGTGGCTACACCTTC. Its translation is CASSLQEGGYTF.

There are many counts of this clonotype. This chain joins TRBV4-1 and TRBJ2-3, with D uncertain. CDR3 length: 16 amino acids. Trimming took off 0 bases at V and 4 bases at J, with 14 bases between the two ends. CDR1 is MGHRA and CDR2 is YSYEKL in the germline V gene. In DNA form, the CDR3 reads TGCGCCAGCAGCCAAGAGCGCGGTAAATGGGCAGATACGCAGTATTTT. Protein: CASSQERGKWADTQYF.

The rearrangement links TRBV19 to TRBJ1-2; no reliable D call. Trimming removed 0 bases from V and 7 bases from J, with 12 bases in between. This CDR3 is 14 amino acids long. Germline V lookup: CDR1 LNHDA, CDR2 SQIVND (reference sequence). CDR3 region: CASSIDLEGGGYTF. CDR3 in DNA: TGTGCCAGTAGTATAGACCTGGAGGGCGGTGGCTACACCTTC.

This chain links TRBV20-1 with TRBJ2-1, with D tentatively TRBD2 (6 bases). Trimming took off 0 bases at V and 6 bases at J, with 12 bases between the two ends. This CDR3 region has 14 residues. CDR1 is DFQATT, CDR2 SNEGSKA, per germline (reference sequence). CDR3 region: CSARDTLGGNEQFF. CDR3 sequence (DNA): TGCAGTGCTAGAGATACATTGGGGGGCAATGAGCAGTTCTTC.

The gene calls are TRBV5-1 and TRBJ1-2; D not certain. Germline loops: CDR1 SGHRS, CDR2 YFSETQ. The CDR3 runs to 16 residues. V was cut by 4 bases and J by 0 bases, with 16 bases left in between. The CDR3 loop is CASSPETEIPNYGYTF. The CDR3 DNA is TGCGCCAGCAGCCCCGAAACGGAGATTCCTAACTATGGCTACACCTTC.

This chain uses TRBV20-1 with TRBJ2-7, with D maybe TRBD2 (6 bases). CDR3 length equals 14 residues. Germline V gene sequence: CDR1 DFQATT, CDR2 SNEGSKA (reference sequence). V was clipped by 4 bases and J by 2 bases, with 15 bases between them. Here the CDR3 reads CSANEGTGPYEQYF. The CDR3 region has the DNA TGCAGTGCTAACGAGGGGACTGGGCCCTACGAGCAGTACTTC.

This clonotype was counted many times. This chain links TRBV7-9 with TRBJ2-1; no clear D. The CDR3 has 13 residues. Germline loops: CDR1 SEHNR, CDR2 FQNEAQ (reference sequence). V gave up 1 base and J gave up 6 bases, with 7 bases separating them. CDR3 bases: TGTGCCAGCAGCTTAGTCGTCGCCAATGAGCAGTTCTTC. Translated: CASSLVVANEQFF.

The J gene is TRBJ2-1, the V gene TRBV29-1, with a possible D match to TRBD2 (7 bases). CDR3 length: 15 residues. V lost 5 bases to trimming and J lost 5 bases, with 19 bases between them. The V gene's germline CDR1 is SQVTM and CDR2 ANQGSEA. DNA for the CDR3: TGCAGCGTTACTCGAGGGGGGGGGGGCCACAATGAGCAGTTCTTC. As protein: CSVTRGGGGHNEQFF.

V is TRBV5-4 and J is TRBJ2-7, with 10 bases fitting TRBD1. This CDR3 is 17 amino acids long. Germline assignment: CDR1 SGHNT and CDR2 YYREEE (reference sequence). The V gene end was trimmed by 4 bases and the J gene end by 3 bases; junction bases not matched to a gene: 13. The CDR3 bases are TGTGCCAGCAGCCCTACCGGGAGAGGACAGGGGGTCTACGAGCAGTACTTC. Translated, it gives CASSPTGRGQGVYEQYF.

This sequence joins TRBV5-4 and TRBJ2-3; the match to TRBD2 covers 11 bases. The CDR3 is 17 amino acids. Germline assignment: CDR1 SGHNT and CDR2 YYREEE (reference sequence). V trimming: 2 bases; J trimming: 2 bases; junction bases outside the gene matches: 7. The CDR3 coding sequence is TGTGCCAGCAGCTTCTATCTAGCGGGGGGACTCACAGATACGCAGTATTTT. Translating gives CASSFYLAGGLTDTQYF.

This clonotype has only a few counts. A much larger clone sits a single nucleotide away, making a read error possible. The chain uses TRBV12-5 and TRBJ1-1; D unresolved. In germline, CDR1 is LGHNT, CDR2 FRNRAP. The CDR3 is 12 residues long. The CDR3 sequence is CASGFANTEASF. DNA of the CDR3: TGTGCTAGTGGTTTCGCCAACACTGAAGCTTCCTTT.

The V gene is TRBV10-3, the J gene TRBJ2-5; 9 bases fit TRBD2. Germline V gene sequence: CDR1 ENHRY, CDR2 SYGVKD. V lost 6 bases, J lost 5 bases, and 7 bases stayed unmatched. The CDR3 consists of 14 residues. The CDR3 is CAISRGGAVETQYF. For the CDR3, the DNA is TGTGCCATCAGCCGCGGGGGGGCGGTCGAGACCCAGTACTTC.

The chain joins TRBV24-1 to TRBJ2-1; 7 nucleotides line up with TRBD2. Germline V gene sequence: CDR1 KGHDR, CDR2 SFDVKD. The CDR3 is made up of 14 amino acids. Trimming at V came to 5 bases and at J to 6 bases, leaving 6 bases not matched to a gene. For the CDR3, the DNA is TGTGCCACCAGTGGGGGGGGATTAGTCAATGAGCAGTTCTTC. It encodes CATSGGGLVNEQFF.

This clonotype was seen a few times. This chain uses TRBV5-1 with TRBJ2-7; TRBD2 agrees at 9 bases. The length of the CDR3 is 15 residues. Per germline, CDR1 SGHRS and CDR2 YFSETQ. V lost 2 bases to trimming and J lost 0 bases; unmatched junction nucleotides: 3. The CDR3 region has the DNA TGCGCCAGCAGCTTTAGCGGGAGTGCCTCCTACGAGCAGTACTTC. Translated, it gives CASSFSGSASYEQYF.